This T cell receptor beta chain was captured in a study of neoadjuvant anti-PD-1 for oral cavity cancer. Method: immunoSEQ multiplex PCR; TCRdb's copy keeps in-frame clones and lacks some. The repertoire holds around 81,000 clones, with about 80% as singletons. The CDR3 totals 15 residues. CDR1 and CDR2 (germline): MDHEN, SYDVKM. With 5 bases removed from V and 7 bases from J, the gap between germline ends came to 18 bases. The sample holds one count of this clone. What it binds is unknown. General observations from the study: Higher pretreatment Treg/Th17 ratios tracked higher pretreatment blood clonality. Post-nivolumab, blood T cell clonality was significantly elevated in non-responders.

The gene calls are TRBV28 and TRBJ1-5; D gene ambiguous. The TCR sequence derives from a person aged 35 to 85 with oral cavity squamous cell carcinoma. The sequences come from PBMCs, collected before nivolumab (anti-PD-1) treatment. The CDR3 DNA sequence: TGTGCCAGCAGTGGGGTGGCGGCCCCCCCACAGCCCCAGCATTTT. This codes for CASSGVAAPPQPQHF.